One sample yielded the 18 T cell receptor beta chains listed below, sequenced in a study of blood T cell repertoires in COVID-19 (dated by TCRdb to the early 2020s). Library preparation was by the immunoSEQ multiplex PCR assay. TCRdb's version of the immuneACCESS table is confined to in-frame rearrangements and falls short of the full clone set. An unresolved V gene accounts for under half of the shortfall where checked; the remainder is of unknown origin. The sample table lists 95,000 to 110,000 clones, approximately 84% of them with a count of one. More than 20% of the sample goes to the ten largest clones. The sample taken for sequencing was peripheral blood. These receptors were collected from a man aged 60-69 years with acute or convalescent COVID-19.

The chain links TRBV4-1 to TRBJ1-6, with 9 positions matching TRBD1. The CDR3 is 16 residues long. After removal of 3 bases from V and 10 bases from J, the junction contained 10 bases not matched to a gene. Per germline, CDR1 MGHRA and CDR2 YSYEKL. CDR3 sequence reads: CASSQGGDRVKSPLHF. CDR3 sequence (DNA): TGCGCCAGCAGCCAGGGTGGGGACAGGGTTAAGTCACCCCTCCACTTT.

The rearrangement links TRBV27 to TRBJ2-7, with 13 bases lining up with TRBD2. The J segment lost 6 bases and the V segment lost 6 bases, leaving 8 bases of the junction unmatched. CDR1 is MNHEY, CDR2 SMNVEV, per germline (reference sequence). The CDR3 runs 15 residues. CDR3 nucleotide sequence: TGTGCCAGCAGCCGCGGACTAGCGGGAGTCTCCGAGCAGTACTTC. Its protein is CASSRGLAGVSEQYF.

The J gene is TRBJ1-1, the V gene TRBV6-1; D perhaps matches TRBD1 (5 bases). This CDR3 is 16 amino acids long. The germline V gene has CDR1 MNHNS and CDR2 SASEGT. Trimming removed 0 bases from V and 6 bases from J, with 17 bases in between. CDR3 nucleotides: TGTGCCAGCAGTGAAGCGGGGCAGCTTAATAGGGCTGAAGCTTTCTTT. Amino acids: CASSEAGQLNRAEAFF.

The J gene is TRBJ2-5, the V gene TRBV5-1; D is uncertain. The CDR3 has 10 residues. V was shortened by 8 bases and J by 2 bases, with 4 bases between the two germline ends. CDR1 SGHRS and CDR2 YFSETQ come from the germline V gene. As DNA, the CDR3 is TGCGCCAGGCGACAAGAGACCCAGTACTTC. Protein product: CARRQETQYF.

The gene calls are TRBV14 and TRBJ2-5, with 10 bases matching TRBD2. The junction had 7 bases not matched to a gene; V was cut back by 4 bases and J by 5 bases. CDR3 length equals 15 residues. The V gene's germline CDR1 is SGHDN and CDR2 FVKESK. The DNA of the CDR3 is TGTGCCAGCAGCCCTAGCGGGAGACCCTGGGAGACCCAGTACTTC. Its protein product is CASSPSGRPWETQYF.

The chain has TRBV29-1 and TRBJ1-1, with a possible D match to TRBD1 (5 bases). Trimming shortened V by 7 bases and J by 0 bases, and 12 bases separated the two germline ends. Germline V lookup: CDR1 SQVTM, CDR2 ANQGSEA. This CDR3 spans 13 amino acids. The CDR3 DNA is TGCAGCGATCAGGGTCCTATGAACACTGAAGCTTTCTTT. This translates into CSDQGPMNTEAFF.

V is TRBV6-6 and J is TRBJ2-7; D not certain. The CDR3 sequence is 12 residues long. The ends were cut back, 5 bases at V and 5 bases at J, with 10 bases in the middle. Germline V gene lookup returns CDR1 MNHNY and CDR2 SVGAGI (reference sequence). CDR3 DNA: TGTGCCAGCAGTGACCTTAGCCACGAGCAGTACTTC. Protein sequence: CASSDLSHEQYF.

J is TRBJ2-1 and V is TRBV5-4; 10 bases align to TRBD2. The trim removed 0 bases at V and 6 bases at J, leaving 3 bases unmatched. CDR1 and CDR2 (germline): SGHNT, YYREEE (reference sequence). This CDR3 comprises 15 residues. The DNA for the CDR3 is TGTGCCAGCAGCTTGGGAGCGGGAGGGCCCAATGAGCAGTTCTTC. Translated: CASSLGAGGPNEQFF.

The chain recombines TRBV11-1 with TRBJ2-7; TRBD1 is a possible D gene (6 bases). Germline loops: CDR1 SGHAT, CDR2 FQDESV (reference sequence). Deletions cut 3 bases from V and 5 bases from J, with 11 bases between. This CDR3 contains 13 residues. The CDR3 sequence: CASSFSGEHEQYF. CDR3 in DNA: TGTGCCAGCAGCTTCTCAGGGGAGCACGAGCAGTACTTC.

The chain employs TRBV9 and TRBJ2-7, with D hard to call. Per the germline V gene, CDR1 is SGDLS and CDR2 is YYNGEE. The CDR3 is 15 amino acids. Trimming cost V 0 bases and J 3 bases, with 13 bases left between them. The CDR3 DNA reads TGTGCCAGCAGCGTAGGTCTCACCTCAGGCTACGAGCAGTACTTC. Translation gives CASSVGLTSGYEQYF. Supplemented by reference TRBV9 and TRBJ2-7, the full variable domain reads DSGVTQTPKHLITATGQRVTLRCSPRSGDLSVYWYQQSLDQGLQFLIQYYNGEERAKGNILERFSAQQFPDLHSELNLSSLELGDSALYFCASSVGLTSGYEQYFGPGTRLTVT.

This chain joins TRBV3-1 (or the pseudogene TRBV3-2) and TRBJ2-7; tentative D call: TRBD2 (6 bases). CDR1 and CDR2 from the germline V gene are LGHDT and YNNKEL (reference sequence). V was trimmed by 4 bases and J by 2 bases, leaving 15 bases between them. The CDR3 contains 15 residues. In nucleotides, the CDR3 is TGTGCCAGCAGCCCTCGTTCGGGGGTCGCCTACGAGCAGTACTTC. Its protein is CASSPRSGVAYEQYF.

CDR3 loop: CASSLAGGAEAFF. The CDR3 nucleotides are TGCGCCAGCAGCTTGGCAGGGGGCGCTGAAGCTTTCTTT. The chain couples TRBV5-1 to TRBJ1-1; 8 nucleotides line up with TRBD1. CDR3 length equals 13 residues. Germline values: CDR1 SGHRS, CDR2 YFSETQ. The V and J ends lost 0 bases and 6 bases, in that order; junction bases with no gene match: 1.

The rearrangement uses TRBV5-5 and TRBJ2-3, with 8 bases identical to TRBD2. This CDR3 comprises 15 residues. CDR1 and CDR2 from the germline V gene are SGHKS and YYEKEE (reference sequence). V dropped 1 base and J dropped 1; count of bases not matched to a gene: 2. The CDR3, as DNA: TGTGCCAGCAGCTTGACTAGCGGAGGCACAGATACGCAGTATTTT. It yields the protein CASSLTSGGTDTQYF.

The chain employs TRBV29-1 and TRBJ2-2, with D tentatively TRBD2 (5 bases). The length of the CDR3 is 11 residues. Germline V gives CDR1 SQVTM, CDR2 ANQGSEA. Trimming pared 4 bases from V and 5 bases from J, leaving 5 bases between. The CDR3, as DNA: TGCAGCGTTGGGAGGACCGGGGAGCTGTTTTTT. Translation gives CSVGRTGELFF.

As to this clone: The same CDR3 arises from other DNA sequences in this sample as well. J is TRBJ2-1 and V is TRBV5-1, with 12 bases matching TRBD2. The ends lost 0 bases at V and 10 bases at J; junction bases unmatched: 5. The CDR3 covers 15 residues. Germline V gene lookup returns CDR1 SGHRS and CDR2 YFSETQ. CDR3 amino acids: CASSLGLAGVGEQFF. CDR3 nucleotides: TGCGCCAGCAGCTTGGGACTAGCGGGAGTTGGGGAGCAGTTCTTC.

Only one count was recorded for this clone. The chain uses TRBV9 and TRBJ2-3; D unclear. This CDR3 has 17 residues. CDR1 is SGDLS and CDR2 is YYNGEE in the germline V gene. With 0 bases removed from V and 2 bases from J, the gap between germline ends came to 16 bases. The CDR3 region is CASSVGISPPYTDTQYF. As DNA, the CDR3 is TGTGCCAGCAGCGTAGGAATAAGCCCCCCTTACACAGATACGCAGTATTTT.

J is TRBJ2-1 and V is TRBV10-3; 8 nucleotides match TRBD2. The J segment lost 5 bases and the V segment lost 6 bases, leaving 18 bases of the junction unmatched. Per germline, CDR1 ENHRY and CDR2 SYGVKD. The CDR3 totals 18 residues. The CDR3, as DNA: TGTGCCATCAGGGGAAAGGGGACTAGAGGCGTCCTCCACAATGAGCAGTTCTTC. Its protein is CAIRGKGTRGVLHNEQFF.

The chain joins TRBV5-8 to TRBJ2-5, with 10 bases that match TRBD2. The V gene end was trimmed by 5 bases and the J gene end by 5 bases; junction bases not matched to a gene: 12. The CDR3 totals 16 residues. Germline loops: CDR1 SGHTS, CDR2 YDEGEE. CDR3 coding DNA: TGTGCCAGCAGTAAGGGAGGACTAGCGGCTGGGGAGACCCAGTACTTC. As protein: CASSKGGLAAGETQYF.